This TCR beta chain was retrieved from a study of somatic mutations in cytotoxic T cells in rheumatoid arthritis. V was shortened by 1 base and J by 3 bases, with 13 bases between the two germline ends. The germline CDR1 and CDR2 sequences are LNHNV and YYDKDF (reference sequence). This CDR3 is built from 15 residues. The table came from immunoSEQ multiplex PCR; TCRdb's copy has only in-frame clones and leaves some out. The sample consists of some 2,000 clones, roughly 76% of them appearing once. J is TRBJ2-7 and V is TRBV15; possibly TRBD2 for D (6 bases). Sequences were obtained from CD8+ T cells sorted from blood. The TCR comes from a woman aged 40 to 49 with rheumatoid arthritis. The CDR3 protein is CATSRARGIGYEQYF. The CDR3 nucleotides are TGTGCCACCAGCAGAGCACGGGGGATCGGCTACGAGCAGTACTTC.